The 25 T cell receptor beta chains listed next were all sequenced from one sample in a study of OX40 agonist ivuxolimab in advanced cancers. This table comes from immunoSEQ multiplex PCR, and its TCRdb copy is limited to in-frame clones, with some not included. Seen here are some 50,000 clones, about 81% observed once, and the top ten hold over 0.6%. The sequencing used CD4+ or CD8+ T cells sorted from blood, collected in a trial of the OX40 agonist ivuxolimab. Receptors originate from an adult with an advanced solid tumor such as melanoma, head and neck, liver or kidney cancer.

The CDR3 DNA reads TGTGCCAGCAGCGCCGCCGGACAGGCTGGAAACACCATATATTTT. Amino acids: CASSAAGQAGNTIYF. This rearrangement joins TRBV7-9 to TRBJ1-3; TRBD1 aligns across 7 bases. The ends lost 5 bases at V and 2 bases at J; junction bases unmatched: 6. Germline-derived CDR1 and CDR2 are SEHNR and FQNEAQ (reference sequence). The CDR3 is 15 residues long. The whole variable domain, remainder taken from reference TRBV7-9 and TRBJ1-3, is DTGVSQNPRHKITKRGQNVTFRCDPISEHNRLYWYRQTLGQGPEFLTYFQNEAQLEKSRLLSDRFSAERPKGSFSTLEIQRTEQGDSAMYLCASSAAGQAGNTIYFGEGSWLTVV.

This rearrangement joins TRBV5-1 to TRBJ1-6, with unresolved D. This CDR3 is built from 17 residues. Germline-derived CDR1 and CDR2 are SGHRS and YFSETQ. V was shortened by 0 bases and J by 0 bases, with 10 bases between the two germline ends. CDR3 sequence reads: CASSLGQESSYNSPLHF. CDR3 DNA sequence: TGCGCCAGCAGCTTGGGGCAGGAGAGCTCCTATAATTCACCCCTCCACTTT.

V gene TRBV7-3 combines with J gene TRBJ2-3; 13 bases align to TRBD2. CDR1 and CDR2 from the germline V gene are SGHTA and FQGTGA. The trim removed 5 bases at V and 11 bases at J, leaving 4 bases unmatched. The CDR3 has 13 residues. CDR3 region: CASSRTSGGVQYF. CDR3 in DNA: TGTGCCAGCAGCAGGACTAGCGGGGGTGTGCAGTATTTT.

The rearrangement uses TRBV6-1 and TRBJ1-1, with a tentative D call TRBD1 (5 bases). V was shortened by 7 bases and J by 0 bases, with 12 bases between the two germline ends. In germline, CDR1 is MNHNS, CDR2 SASEGT. This CDR3 has 14 amino acids. CDR3 bases: TGTGCCAGCACCGAGGGCAGGGTGAACACTGAAGCTTTCTTT. Translating it yields CASTEGRVNTEAFF.

The chain recombines TRBV7-2 with TRBJ2-1; no clear D gene. The CDR3 loop spans 13 amino acids. V lost 6 bases, J lost 2 bases, and 8 bases lay in between. The germline gives CDR1 SGHTA, CDR2 FQGNSA. CDR3 in amino acids: CASRRLAYNEQFF. The CDR3 DNA reads TGTGCCAGCAGGAGACTTGCCTACAATGAGCAGTTCTTC.

The rearrangement uses TRBV7-3 and TRBJ1-5; TRBD1 matches 7 bases. Germline V gene lookup returns CDR1 SGHTA and CDR2 FQGTGA. The length of the CDR3 is 19 residues. Trimming at V came to 4 bases and at J to 2 bases, leaving 17 bases not matched to a gene. This chain's CDR3 is CASSSNPPGRQGGNQPQHF. The DNA of the CDR3 is TGTGCCAGCAGCTCTAACCCCCCCGGGAGACAGGGTGGCAATCAGCCCCAGCATTTT.

In its sample, this clone was seen a few times. The V call is TRBV4-1, the J call TRBJ1-3; D possibly corresponds to TRBD1 (5 bases). The length of the CDR3 is 15 residues. V lost 1 base to trimming and J lost 3 bases, with 10 bases between them. Germline assignment: CDR1 MGHRA and CDR2 YSYEKL. CDR3 sequence: CASSQGGAGGNTIYF. For the CDR3, the DNA is TGCGCCAGCAGCCAAGGGGGCGCCGGTGGAAACACCATATATTTT.

V gene TRBV7-3 combines with J gene TRBJ2-3; D might be TRBD2 (7 bases). This CDR3 has 16 residues. V was cut by 2 bases and J by 5 bases, with 17 bases left in between. Germline V CDR1 and CDR2: SGHTA, FQGTGA. The DNA for the CDR3 is TGTGCCAGCAGCTTATTGACGGGGGGCGAGGGAGATACGCAGTATTTT. Translated, it gives CASSLLTGGEGDTQYF.

The V gene is TRBV11-2, the J gene TRBJ2-1; 15 positions agree with TRBD2. V trimming: 8 bases; J trimming: 6 bases; junction bases outside the gene matches: 2. The CDR3 runs 14 residues. Germline values: CDR1 SGHAT, CDR2 FQNNGV. CDR3 region: CASGLAGGSNEQFF. The CDR3 DNA is TGTGCCAGCGGACTAGCGGGGGGGTCCAATGAGCAGTTCTTC.

The CDR3 protein is CASSMITGDSGANVLTF. DNA of the CDR3: TGTGCCAGTAGTATGATCACAGGGGATTCTGGGGCCAACGTCCTGACTTTC. The J gene is TRBJ2-6, the V gene TRBV19; 7 bases map to TRBD1. This CDR3 region has 17 residues. In germline, CDR1 is LNHDA, CDR2 SQIVND (reference sequence). V shed 3 bases and J 1 base; nucleotides not matched to a gene: 6.

The chain couples TRBV2 to TRBJ2-5; D is possibly TRBD1 (5 bases). This CDR3 region has 13 residues. Trimming took off 6 bases at V and 3 bases at J, with 11 bases between the two ends. Germline V gene data show CDR1 as SNHLY and CDR2 as FYNNEI. The CDR3 sequence is CASRTDSKETQYF. CDR3 coding DNA: TGTGCCAGCAGGACCGACAGCAAAGAGACCCAGTACTTC.

This chain links TRBV5-1 with TRBJ2-7; TRBD2 aligns across 11 bases. The CDR3 loop spans 16 amino acids. Germline CDR1 and CDR2: SGHRS and YFSETQ. The trim removed 0 bases at V and 5 bases at J, leaving 7 bases unmatched. This CDR3 is CASSLGSSGGYDEQYF. The CDR3 DNA sequence: TGCGCCAGCAGCTTGGGCTCTAGCGGGGGGTACGACGAGCAGTACTTC.

This clone was recorded a few times. The conserved phenylalanine or tryptophan normally closing the CDR3 is absent here, so this likely arose from a read error. No DNA is shown, since the ends of the CDR3 on it are uncertain; the CDR3 is the one TCRdb lists. V gene TRBV10-1 combines with J gene TRBJ2-7; TRBD2 was called by the table and not checked on the DNA. CDR1 is WNHNN and CDR2 is SYGVQD in the germline V gene (reference sequence). The CDR3 spans 8 residues, counting both ends. CDR3 residues: CASSVGRG.

This chain joins TRBV5-4 and TRBJ2-1; 7 bases are a match to TRBD2. The CDR3 has 15 residues. The germline V gene has CDR1 SGHNT and CDR2 YYREEE (reference sequence). J gave up 1 base and V 4 bases, and 5 bases lay outside the gene matches. The CDR3 DNA follows: TGTGCCAGCAGCGGGGGGGGAGGATCCTACAATGAGCAGTTCTTC. Its translation: CASSGGGGSYNEQFF.

In nucleotides, the CDR3 is TGCGCCAGCAGCTTGAATACCGCGGGGGAGCTGTTTTTT. Its translation is CASSLNTAGELFF. The chain couples TRBV5-1 to TRBJ2-2; D is undetermined. The germline CDR1 and CDR2 sequences are SGHRS and YFSETQ. The CDR3 has 13 amino acids. Trimming left V 1 base short and J 8 bases short, with 9 bases between.

This clone has just one count. V usage is TRBV6-5 and J usage is TRBJ2-1; a weak D match, TRBD2 (5 bases). Germline V gene lookup returns CDR1 MNHEY and CDR2 SVGAGI. The CDR3 is 14 residues long. V lost 2 bases and J lost 5, with 10 bases in between. The CDR3 here is CASSYTPGDNEQFF. CDR3 DNA: TGTGCCAGCAGTTACACCCCCGGGGACAATGAGCAGTTCTTC.

The V gene is TRBV28, the J gene TRBJ1-5; possible D gene TRBD1, 5 bases. CDR1 is MDHEN, CDR2 SYDVKM, per germline. V lost 5 bases and J 2 bases, leaving 7 bases between the germline ends. The CDR3 covers 13 residues. Here the CDR3 reads CASSIGGNQPQHF. The CDR3 nucleotides are TGTGCCAGCAGTATAGGGGGCAATCAGCCCCAGCATTTT. Using reference TRBV28 and TRBJ1-5 for the parts outside the CDR3, the full variable domain is DVKVTQSSRYLVKRTGEKVFLECVQDMDHENMFWYRQDPGLGLRLIYFSYDVKMKEKGDIPEGYSVSREKKERFSLILESASTNQTSMYLCASSIGGNQPQHFGDGTRLSIL.

The chain has TRBV19 and TRBJ2-1; no reliable D call. Trimming cost V 3 bases and J 8 bases, with 14 bases left between them. CDR1 and CDR2 (germline): LNHDA, SQIVND (reference sequence). This CDR3 is 14 amino acids long. The CDR3 protein is CASSITSAGHEQFF. In DNA, the CDR3 is TGTGCCAGTAGTATCACATCGGCCGGGCATGAGCAGTTCTTC.

This chain links TRBV6-1 with TRBJ2-7, with 11 bases fitting TRBD2. The V gene end was trimmed by 6 bases and the J gene end by 5 bases; junction bases not matched to a gene: 6. The CDR3 is 14 amino acids. Looked up from germline, CDR1 is MNHNS and CDR2 is SASEGT. CDR3 DNA sequence: TGTGCCAGCAGATCACTAGCGGGGGACCACGAGCAGTACTTC. Translating it yields CASRSLAGDHEQYF.

The chain joins TRBV9 to TRBJ2-2, with 7 bases fitting TRBD1. The V and J ends lost 4 bases and 4 bases, in that order; junction bases with no gene match: 4. Germline loops: CDR1 SGDLS, CDR2 YYNGEE. The CDR3 loop spans 14 amino acids. CDR3 loop: CASSRQGGTGELFF. The CDR3 region has the DNA TGTGCCAGCAGCCGACAGGGCGGCACCGGGGAGCTGTTTTTT.

The CDR3 DNA reads as TGTGCCAGCAGCTTAGCGATGGGGCAGGGGCCCTACAATGAGCAGTTCTTC. Its protein is CASSLAMGQGPYNEQFF. The chain carries TRBV7-6 and TRBJ2-1, with D maybe TRBD1 (6 bases). The CDR3 is 17 amino acids. With 0 bases removed from V and 2 bases from J, the gap between germline ends came to 14 bases. Per germline, CDR1 SGHVS and CDR2 FNYEAQ.

The J gene is TRBJ2-3, the V gene TRBV11-3; the match to TRBD1 covers 9 bases. Germline assignment: CDR1 SGHNT and CDR2 YENEEA. V was pared by 5 bases and J by 4 bases, with 10 bases of the junction left unmatched. This CDR3 has 16 amino acids. CDR3 amino acids: CASSPTGTGSADTQYF. The CDR3 nucleotides read TGTGCCAGCAGCCCAACCGGGACAGGGTCTGCAGATACGCAGTATTTT.

This clone has only a few counts. V is TRBV29-1 and J is TRBJ1-1; D gene ambiguous. V gave up 7 bases and J gave up 1 base, with 7 bases separating them. CDR3 size: 11 residues. Germline V gene sequence: CDR1 SQVTM, CDR2 ANQGSEA. The CDR3 nucleotides are TGCAGCGCCGGATCGAACACTGAAGCTTTCTTT. This sequence encodes CSAGSNTEAFF.

CDR3 nucleotides: TGTGCCAGTACTGAAGGAGGCGAGCAGTACTTC. This codes for CASTEGGEQYF. The genes are TRBV19 and TRBJ2-7, with TRBD2 as a possible D gene (5 bases). This CDR3 contains 11 residues. Trimming shortened V by 7 bases and J by 6 bases, and 10 bases separated the two germline ends. CDR1 and CDR2 (germline): LNHDA, SQIVND (reference sequence). Supplemented by reference TRBV19 and TRBJ2-7, the full variable domain reads DGGITQSPKYLFRKEGQNVTLSCEQNLNHDAMYWYRQDPGQGLRLIYYSQIVNDFQKGDIAEGYSVSREKKESFPLTVTSAQKNPTAFYLCASTEGGEQYFGPGTRLTVT.

The genes are TRBV9 and TRBJ2-3, with D unresolved. The germline CDR1 and CDR2 sequences are SGDLS and YYNGEE. CDR3 length: 14 residues. V lost 1 base and J lost 2, with 8 bases in between. The chain's CDR3 is CASSVQIYTDTQYF. In DNA form, the CDR3 reads TGTGCCAGCAGCGTACAGATTTACACAGATACGCAGTATTTT.